This TCR beta chain emerged from a study of tumor and adjacent non-tumor tissue in lung cancer (dated by TCRdb to 2016 to 2019). About the investigation overall: Patients with adenocarcinoma (12), squamous cell carcinoma (2) and small cell lung cancer (1) were included in the cohort. TCRbeta CDR3 sequencing was performed on thirty paired specimens, with one tumor sample and one normal lung sample collected per patient. The study compared bulk TCRbeta repertoires between lung tumor tissue and matched distant non-tumor lung tissue from 15 or so lung cancer patients. A total of some 130,000,000 productive TCRbeta reads were generated by sequencing, corresponding to an average of about 4 million reads per sample. The 15 enrolled patients, of whom some 10 were men and 5 were women, were aged about 31 to 85 years and were diagnosed with TNM stage I to III disease.

RNA was isolated from bulk, unsorted tissue, and RNA quality was assessed with a NanoDrop ND-1000 and an Agilent 2100. All donors had newly diagnosed lung cancer, had not received prior chemotherapy, and were admitted for thoracic surgery in China between August and November 2014. Patients with previous radiotherapy or chemotherapy, or with another concurrent cancer, were excluded from the study. Pieces of surgical tissue measuring about 1-2 cm3 were kept in RNAlater solution and held at -80 degrees C until needed. CDR1 SGHNT and CDR2 YYREEE were looked up in the germline V gene (reference sequence). The CDR3 measures 15 amino acids from cysteine to phenylalanine. This entry keeps only the CDR3 DNA: 45 bases, framed from base 1. With regard to this clonotype: Its specific antigen is unknown. Germline and junction disagree at one end, which may indicate a read error.

Results and caveats for the whole study, not just this receptor: The methods do not name the sequencing platform or mention unique molecular identifiers. In normal lung, the top 100 clones accounted for a significantly larger cumulative share of the repertoire than in tumor tissue. Peripheral blood was not sequenced, so blood TCRbeta repertoires in these lung cancer patients were not examined. The cohort had only approximately 15 patients, and the authors noted that larger samples and more detailed clinical data are needed. Significantly higher TCR diversity (inverse Simpson) was observed in tumor tissue than in normal lung tissue (around 450 vs 150, P = 0.0075, Mann-Whitney U test). Significantly higher TCR diversity was found in younger patients, and higher tumor TCR diversity was associated with shorter overall and disease-free survival.

Receptors were amplified or captured by multiplex PCR. TCRdb records Illumina HiSeq 2500 as the sequencer. TCRbeta libraries were built by three rounds of nested PCR using primers (Table S4), following protocols modified from ARM-PCR. Before sequencing, PCR products of 200-500 bp were excised from the gel and purified with the QIAquick gel extraction kit. Turning to the authors' computational methods: Trimmomatic was used to clean the reads, FLASH merged the cleaned reads into complete CDR3 sequences, and MiTCR assigned the sequences to V(D)J germline segments. VDJtools was used to compute clonal diversity as the inverse Simpson's index. Productive reads were defined as in-frame sequences without a premature stop codon. TCRdb itself trimmed the public reads at Q25 with fastp, ran MiXCR and retained productive beta chains. Every distinct CDR3 protein forms one entry, paired with its most common genes and DNA. These V and J calls originate from TCRdb's pipeline instead of the authors' own analysis. The sample records 65,000 to 95,000 distinct CDR3 sequences, roughly 70% of which are singletons. About 12% of the sample belongs to the ten largest clones.

The source material was lung tumor tissue. The TCR was taken from a woman in her 70s with non-small cell lung cancer. The rearrangement joined TRBV5-4 to TRBJ2-3; 7 bases in the junction line up with TRBD2. The DNA reads as follows: TGTGCCAGCAGCTTGATAGGCGGGAGCACAGATACGCAGTACTTT. Its translation reads: CASSLIGGSTDTQYF.